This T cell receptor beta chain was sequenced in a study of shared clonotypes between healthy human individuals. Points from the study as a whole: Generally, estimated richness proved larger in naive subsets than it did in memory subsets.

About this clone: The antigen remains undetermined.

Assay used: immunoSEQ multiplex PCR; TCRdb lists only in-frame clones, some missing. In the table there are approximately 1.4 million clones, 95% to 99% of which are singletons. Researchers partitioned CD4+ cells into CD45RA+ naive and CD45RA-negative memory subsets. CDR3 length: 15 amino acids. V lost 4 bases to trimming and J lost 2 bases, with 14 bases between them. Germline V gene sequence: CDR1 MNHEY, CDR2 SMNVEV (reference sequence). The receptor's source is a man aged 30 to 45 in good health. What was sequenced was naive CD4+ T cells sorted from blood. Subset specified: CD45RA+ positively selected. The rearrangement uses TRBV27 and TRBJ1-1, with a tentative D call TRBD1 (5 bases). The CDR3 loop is CASSSLGGGNTEAFF. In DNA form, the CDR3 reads TGTGCCAGCAGTTCCCTCGGGGGAGGTAACACTGAAGCTTTCTTT.